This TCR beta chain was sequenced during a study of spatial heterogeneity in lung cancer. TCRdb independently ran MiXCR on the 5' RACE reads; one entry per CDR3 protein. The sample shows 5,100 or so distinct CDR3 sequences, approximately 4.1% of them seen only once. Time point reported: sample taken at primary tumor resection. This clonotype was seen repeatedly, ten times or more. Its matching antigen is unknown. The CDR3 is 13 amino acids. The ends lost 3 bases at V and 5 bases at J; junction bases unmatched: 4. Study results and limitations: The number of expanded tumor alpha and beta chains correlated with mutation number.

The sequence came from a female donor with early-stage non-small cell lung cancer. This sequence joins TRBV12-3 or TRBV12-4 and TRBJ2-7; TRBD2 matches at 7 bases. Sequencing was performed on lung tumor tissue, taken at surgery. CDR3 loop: CASSFAGVDEQYF. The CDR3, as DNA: TGTGCCAGCAGTTTTGCGGGAGTGGACGAGCAGTACTTC.